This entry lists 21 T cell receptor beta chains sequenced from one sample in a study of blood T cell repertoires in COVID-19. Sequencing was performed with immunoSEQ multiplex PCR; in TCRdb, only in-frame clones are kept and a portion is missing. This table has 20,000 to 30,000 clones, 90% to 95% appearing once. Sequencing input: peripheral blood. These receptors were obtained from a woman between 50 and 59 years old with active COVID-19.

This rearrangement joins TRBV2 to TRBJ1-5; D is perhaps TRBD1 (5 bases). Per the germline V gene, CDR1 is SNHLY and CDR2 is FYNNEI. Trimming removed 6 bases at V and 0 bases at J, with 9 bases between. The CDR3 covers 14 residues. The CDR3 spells CASSDRLSNQPQHF. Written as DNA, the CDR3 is TGTGCCAGCAGCGACAGACTTAGCAATCAGCCCCAGCATTTT.

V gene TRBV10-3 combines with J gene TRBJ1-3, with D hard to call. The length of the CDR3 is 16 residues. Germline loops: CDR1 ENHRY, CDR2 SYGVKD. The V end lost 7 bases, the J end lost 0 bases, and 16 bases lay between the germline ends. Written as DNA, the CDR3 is TGTGCCATCACCCAGGATGGGTTGAGCTCTGGAAACACCATATATTTT. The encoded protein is CAITQDGLSSGNTIYF.

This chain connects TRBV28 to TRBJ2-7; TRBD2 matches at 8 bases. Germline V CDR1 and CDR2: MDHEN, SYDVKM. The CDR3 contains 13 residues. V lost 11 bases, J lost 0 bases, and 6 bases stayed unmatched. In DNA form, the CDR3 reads TGTGCCGGAAGCGGGGGACCCTCCTACGAGCAGTACTTC. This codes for CAGSGGPSYEQYF.

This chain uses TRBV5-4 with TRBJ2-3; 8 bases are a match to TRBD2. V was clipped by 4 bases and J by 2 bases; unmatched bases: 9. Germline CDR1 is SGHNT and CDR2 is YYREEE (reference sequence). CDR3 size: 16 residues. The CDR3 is CASSPPPGGNTDTQYF. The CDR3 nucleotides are TGTGCCAGCAGCCCCCCCCCGGGAGGGAACACAGATACGCAGTATTTT.

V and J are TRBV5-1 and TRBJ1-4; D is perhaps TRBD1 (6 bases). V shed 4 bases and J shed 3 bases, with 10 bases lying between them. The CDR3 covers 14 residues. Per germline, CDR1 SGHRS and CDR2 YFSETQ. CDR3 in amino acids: CASSPDRANEKLFF. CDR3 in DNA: TGCGCCAGCAGCCCGGACAGAGCTAATGAAAAACTGTTTTTT.

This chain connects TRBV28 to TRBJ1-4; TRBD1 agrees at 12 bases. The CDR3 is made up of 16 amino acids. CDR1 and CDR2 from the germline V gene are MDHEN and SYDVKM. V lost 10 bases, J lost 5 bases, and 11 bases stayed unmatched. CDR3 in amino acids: CATSRDRGRGNEKLFF. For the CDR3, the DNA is TGTGCCACCTCAAGGGACAGGGGGCGAGGAAATGAAAAACTGTTTTTT.

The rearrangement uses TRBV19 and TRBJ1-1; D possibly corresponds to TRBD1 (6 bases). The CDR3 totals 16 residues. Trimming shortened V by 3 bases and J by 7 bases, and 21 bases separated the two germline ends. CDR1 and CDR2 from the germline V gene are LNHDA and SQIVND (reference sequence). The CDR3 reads CASSINRPPHRDEAFF. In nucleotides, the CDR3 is TGTGCCAGTAGTATTAATCGGCCACCACACAGGGATGAAGCTTTCTTT. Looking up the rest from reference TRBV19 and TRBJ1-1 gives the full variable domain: DGGITQSPKYLFRKEGQNVTLSCEQNLNHDAMYWYRQDPGQGLRLIYYSQIVNDFQKGDIAEGYSVSREKKESFPLTVTSAQKNPTAFYLCASSINRPPHRDEAFFGQGTRLTVV.

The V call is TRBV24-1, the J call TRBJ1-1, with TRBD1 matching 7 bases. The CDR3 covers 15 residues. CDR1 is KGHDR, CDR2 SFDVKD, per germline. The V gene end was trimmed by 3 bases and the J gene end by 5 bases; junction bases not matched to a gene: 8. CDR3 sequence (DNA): TGTGCCACCAGTGATGACGACAGGGTTGGAACTGAAGCTTTCTTT. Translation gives CATSDDDRVGTEAFF.

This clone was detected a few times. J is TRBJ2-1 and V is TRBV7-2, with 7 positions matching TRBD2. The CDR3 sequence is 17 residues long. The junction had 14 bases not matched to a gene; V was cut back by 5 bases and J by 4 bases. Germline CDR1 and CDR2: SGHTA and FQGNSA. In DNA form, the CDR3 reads TGTGCCAGCAGCGATCCGCCGCGGACTAGTCGGTACAATGAGCAGTTCTTC. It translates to CASSDPPRTSRYNEQFF.

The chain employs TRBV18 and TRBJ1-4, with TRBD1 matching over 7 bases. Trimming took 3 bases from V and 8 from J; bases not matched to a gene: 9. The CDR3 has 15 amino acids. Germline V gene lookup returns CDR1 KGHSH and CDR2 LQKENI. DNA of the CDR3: TGTGCCAGCTCACCCCCGGGACAGATGAGCGAAAAACTGTTTTTT. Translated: CASSPPGQMSEKLFF.

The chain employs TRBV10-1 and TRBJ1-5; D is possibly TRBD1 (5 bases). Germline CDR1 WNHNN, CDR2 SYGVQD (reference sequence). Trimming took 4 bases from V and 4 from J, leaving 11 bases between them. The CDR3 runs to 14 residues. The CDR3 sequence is CASSVDSPNQPQHF. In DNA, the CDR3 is TGCGCCAGCAGTGTAGACAGCCCAAATCAGCCCCAGCATTTT.

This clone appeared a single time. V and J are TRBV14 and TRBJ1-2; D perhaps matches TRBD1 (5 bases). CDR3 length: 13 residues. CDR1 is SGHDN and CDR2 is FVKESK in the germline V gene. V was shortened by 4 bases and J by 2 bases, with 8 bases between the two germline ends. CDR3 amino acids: CASSPRQNYGYTF. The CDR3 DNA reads TGTGCCAGCAGCCCCCGACAGAACTATGGCTACACCTTC.

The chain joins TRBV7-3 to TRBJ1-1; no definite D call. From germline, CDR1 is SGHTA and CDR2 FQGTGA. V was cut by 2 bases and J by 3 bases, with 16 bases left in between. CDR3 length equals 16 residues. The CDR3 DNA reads TGTGCCAGCAGCTTACCCCGACTCGTCTCGGACACTGAAGCTTTCTTT. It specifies CASSLPRLVSDTEAFF.

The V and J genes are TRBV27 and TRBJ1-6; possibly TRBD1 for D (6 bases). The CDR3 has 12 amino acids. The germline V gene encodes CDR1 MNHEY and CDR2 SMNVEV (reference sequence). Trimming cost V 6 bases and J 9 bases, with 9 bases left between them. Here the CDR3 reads CASSRRGSPLHF. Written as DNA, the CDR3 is TGTGCCAGCAGCCGCAGGGGTTCACCCCTCCACTTT.

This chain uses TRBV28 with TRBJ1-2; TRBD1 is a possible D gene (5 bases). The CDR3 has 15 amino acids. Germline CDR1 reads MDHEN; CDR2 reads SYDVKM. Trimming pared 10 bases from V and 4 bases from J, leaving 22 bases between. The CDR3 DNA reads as TGTGCCACCCAGTTCCCCCTGGGGCAGTTCTATGGCTACACCTTC. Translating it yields CATQFPLGQFYGYTF.

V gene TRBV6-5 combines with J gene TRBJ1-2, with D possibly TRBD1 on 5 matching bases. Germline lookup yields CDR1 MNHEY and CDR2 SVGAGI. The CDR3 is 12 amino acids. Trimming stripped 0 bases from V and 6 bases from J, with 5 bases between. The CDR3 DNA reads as TGTGCCAGCAGTTACTCAGGGGATGGCTACACCTTC. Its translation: CASSYSGDGYTF.

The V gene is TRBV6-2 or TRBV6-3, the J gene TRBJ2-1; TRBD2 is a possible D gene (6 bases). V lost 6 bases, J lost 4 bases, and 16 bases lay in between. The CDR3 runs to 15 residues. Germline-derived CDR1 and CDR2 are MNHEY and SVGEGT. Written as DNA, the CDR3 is TGTGCCAGCAGCCAGGGAGGCGGTGGGTACAATGAGCAGTTCTTC. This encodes CASSQGGGGYNEQFF.

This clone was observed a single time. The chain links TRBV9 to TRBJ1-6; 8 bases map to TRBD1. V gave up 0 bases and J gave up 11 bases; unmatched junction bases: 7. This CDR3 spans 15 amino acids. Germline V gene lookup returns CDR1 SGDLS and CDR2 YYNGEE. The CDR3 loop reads CASSVVGTGIAPLHF. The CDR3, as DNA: TGTGCCAGCAGCGTAGTCGGGACAGGTATCGCACCCCTCCACTTT.

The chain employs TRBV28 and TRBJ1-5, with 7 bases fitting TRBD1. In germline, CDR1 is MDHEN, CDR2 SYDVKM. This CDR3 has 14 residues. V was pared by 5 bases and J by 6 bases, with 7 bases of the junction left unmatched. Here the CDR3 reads CASSARQGGQPQHF. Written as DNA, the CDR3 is TGTGCCAGCAGTGCGCGACAGGGCGGTCAGCCCCAGCATTTT.

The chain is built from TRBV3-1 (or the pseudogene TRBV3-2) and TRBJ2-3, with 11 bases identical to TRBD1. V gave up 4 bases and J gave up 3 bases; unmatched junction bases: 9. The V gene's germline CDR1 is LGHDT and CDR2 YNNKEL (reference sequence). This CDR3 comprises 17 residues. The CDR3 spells CASSPSPGTGGTDTQYF. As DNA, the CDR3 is TGTGCCAGCAGCCCTTCCCCCGGGACAGGGGGGACAGATACGCAGTATTTT.

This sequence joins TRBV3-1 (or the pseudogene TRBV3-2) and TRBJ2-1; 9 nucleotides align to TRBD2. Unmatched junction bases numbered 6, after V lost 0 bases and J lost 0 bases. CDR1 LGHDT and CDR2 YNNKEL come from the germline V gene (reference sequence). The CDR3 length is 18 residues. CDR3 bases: TGTGCCAGCAGCCAAGAAGGGGGACTAGCAGGCTCCTACAATGAGCAGTTCTTC. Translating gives CASSQEGGLAGSYNEQFF.